The clone carrying this T cell receptor (beta chain) was counted a single time. As yet, its antigen is unknown. This sample was taken from a study of T cells in tuberculosis. Between the trimmed V and J ends, which lost 2 bases and 1 base, there was a span of 8 bases. Germline CDR1 KGHSH, CDR2 LQKENI. The length of the CDR3 is 14 residues. Data came from immunoSEQ multiplex PCR; TCRdb stores just in-frame clones and leaves some out. Of under 40,000 clones listed, approximately 95% are singletons. Points from the study as a whole: Active tuberculosis cases were adults; controls were adolescents. Smaller alpha distances in active tuberculosis partly reflected shorter CDR3-alpha lengths.

The chain couples TRBV18 to TRBJ1-1; a possible D gene is TRBD1 (6 bases). The receptor was derived from a donor between 10 and 35 years old with latent tuberculosis or without tuberculosis infection. The specimen sequenced was PBMCs. This CDR3 is CASSPGRGNTEAFF. The CDR3, as DNA: TGTGCCAGCTCACCAGGCAGGGGGAACACTGAAGCTTTCTTT.